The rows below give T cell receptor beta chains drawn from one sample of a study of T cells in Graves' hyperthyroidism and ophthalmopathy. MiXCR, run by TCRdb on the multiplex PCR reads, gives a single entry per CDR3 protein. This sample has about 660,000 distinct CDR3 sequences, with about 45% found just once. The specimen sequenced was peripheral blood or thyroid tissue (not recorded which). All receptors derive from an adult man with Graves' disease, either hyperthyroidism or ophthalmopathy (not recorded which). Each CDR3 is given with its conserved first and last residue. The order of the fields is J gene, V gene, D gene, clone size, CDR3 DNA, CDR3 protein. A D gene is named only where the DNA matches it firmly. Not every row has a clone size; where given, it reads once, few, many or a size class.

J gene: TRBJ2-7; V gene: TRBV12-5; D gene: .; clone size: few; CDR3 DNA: TGTGCTAGTGGCCCCTTGGGCGAGCAGTACTTC; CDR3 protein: CASGPLGEQYF
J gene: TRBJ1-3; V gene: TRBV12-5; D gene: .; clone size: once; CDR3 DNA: TGTGCTAGTGGTGAGACAGGATACTCTGGAAACACCATATATTTT; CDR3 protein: CASGETGYSGNTIYF
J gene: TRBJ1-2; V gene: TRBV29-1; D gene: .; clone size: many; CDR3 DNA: TGCAGCAATTCCAGGGGTCGAGATGGCTACACCTTC; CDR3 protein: CSNSRGRDGYTF
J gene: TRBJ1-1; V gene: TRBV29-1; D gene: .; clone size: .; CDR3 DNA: TGCAGCGTTAATTGGAGGGCGAACACTGAAGCTTTCTTT; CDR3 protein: CSVNWRANTEAFF
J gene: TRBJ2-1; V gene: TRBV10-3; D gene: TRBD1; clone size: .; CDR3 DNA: TGTGCCAGCAGTGAGCTTCGGACAGGTAATGAGCAGTTCTTC; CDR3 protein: CASSELRTGNEQFF
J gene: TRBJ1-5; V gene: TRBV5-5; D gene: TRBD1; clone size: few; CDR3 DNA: TGCGCCAGCAGCTTGGGGACAGGGGCTTGGGAGCCCCAGCATTTT; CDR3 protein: CASSLGTGAWEPQHF
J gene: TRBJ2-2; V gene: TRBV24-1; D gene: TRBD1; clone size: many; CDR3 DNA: TGTGCCACCAGTGACCGACAGGGTTGGACCGGGGAGCTGTTTTTT; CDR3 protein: CATSDRQGWTGELFF
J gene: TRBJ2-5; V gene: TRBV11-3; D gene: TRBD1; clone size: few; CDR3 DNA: TGTGCCAGCAGCTCCCGGGACAGGGGACGGGAGACCCAGTACTTC; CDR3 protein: CASSSRDRGRETQYF
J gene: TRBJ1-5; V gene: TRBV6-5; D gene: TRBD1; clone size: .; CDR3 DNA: TGTGCCAGCAGGGCCGGACAGGTCCGGATCCAGCCCCAGCATTTT; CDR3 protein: CASRAGQVRIQPQHF
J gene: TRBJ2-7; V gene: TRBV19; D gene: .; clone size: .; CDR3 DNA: TGTGCCAGTAGTACCCGGACAGCGAGCTCCTACGAGCAGTACTTC; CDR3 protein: CASSTRTASSYEQYF
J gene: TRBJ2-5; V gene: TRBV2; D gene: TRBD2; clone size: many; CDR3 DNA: TGTGCCAGCAGCGGGACTAGCGGGGGGGCAGAGACCCAGTACTTC; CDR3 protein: CASSGTSGGAETQYF
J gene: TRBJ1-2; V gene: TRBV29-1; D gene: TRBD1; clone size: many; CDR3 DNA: TGCAGCGTTGTGACAGGGGGTGGCTACACCTTC; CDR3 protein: CSVVTGGGYTF
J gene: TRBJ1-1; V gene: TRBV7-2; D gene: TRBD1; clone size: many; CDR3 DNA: TGTGCCAGCAGTCAAGACAGGGTGGCTTTCTTT; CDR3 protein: CASSQDRVAFF
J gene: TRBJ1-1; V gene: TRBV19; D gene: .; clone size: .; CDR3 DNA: TGTGCCAGTAGTCTAACCCACGGAGGAGATCGAGCTTTCTTT; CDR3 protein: CASSLTHGGDRAFF
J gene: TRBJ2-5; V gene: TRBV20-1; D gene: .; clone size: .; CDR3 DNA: TGCAGTGCTAGAGCTATAGGTGAGGGAGAGACCCAGTACTTC; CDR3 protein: CSARAIGEGETQYF
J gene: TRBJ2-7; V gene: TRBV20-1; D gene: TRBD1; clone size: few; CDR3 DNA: TGCAGTGCTAGTTTCCGGGACAGGGACGGCCGCGAGCAGTACTTC; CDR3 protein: CSASFRDRDGREQYF
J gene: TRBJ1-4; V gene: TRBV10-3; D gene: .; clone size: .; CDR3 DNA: TGTGCCATCAGTGAGGAGGACAAATATGAAAAACTGTTTTTT; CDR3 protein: CAISEEDKYEKLFF
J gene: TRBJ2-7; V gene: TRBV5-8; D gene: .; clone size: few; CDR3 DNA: TGTGCCAGCAGCTTGGACAGGACGGGCGAGCAGTACTTC; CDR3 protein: CASSLDRTGEQYF
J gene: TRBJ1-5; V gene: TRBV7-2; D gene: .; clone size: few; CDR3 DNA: TGCGCCAGCAGCCAAGAGGTAGGGGCGGCTCAGCCCCAGCATTTT; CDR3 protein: CASSQEVGAAQPQHF
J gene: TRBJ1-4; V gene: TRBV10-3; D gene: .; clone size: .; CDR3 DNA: TGTGCCATCAGCGACACCCCAACTAATGAAAAACTGTTTTTT; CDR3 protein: CAISDTPTNEKLFF
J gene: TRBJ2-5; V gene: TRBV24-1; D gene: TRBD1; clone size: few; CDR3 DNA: TGTGCCACCAGTGATCCGGGACAGGAACAGCCCCAGTACTTC; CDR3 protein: CATSDPGQEQPQYF
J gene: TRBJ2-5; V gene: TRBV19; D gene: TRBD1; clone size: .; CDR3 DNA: TGTGCCACCTCCGACAGGGGCCGACAAGAGACCCAGTACTTC; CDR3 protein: CATSDRGRQETQYF
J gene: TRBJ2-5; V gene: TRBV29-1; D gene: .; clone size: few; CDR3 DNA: TGCAGCGTTGGGAGAGAGACCCAGTACTTC; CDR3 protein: CSVGRETQYF
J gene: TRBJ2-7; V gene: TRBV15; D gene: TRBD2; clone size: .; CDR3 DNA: TGTGCCACCAGCAGAGAGGGACTAGCGGGAGGATACGAGCAGTACTTC; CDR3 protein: CATSREGLAGGYEQYF
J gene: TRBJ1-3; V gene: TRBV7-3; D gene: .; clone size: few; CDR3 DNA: TGTGCCAGCAGCCCACCGATTGGGGGGATAGGTGGAAACACCATATATTTT; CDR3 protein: CASSPPIGGIGGNTIYF
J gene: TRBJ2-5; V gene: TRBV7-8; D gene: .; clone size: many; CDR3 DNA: TGTGCCAGCAGCTTTTCCGCAAGCCCGGGGACCCAGTACTTC; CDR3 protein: CASSFSASPGTQYF
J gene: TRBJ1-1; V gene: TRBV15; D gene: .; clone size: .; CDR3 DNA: TGTGCCACCAGCAGAGGGGCCAGGCCCTATCCTGAAGCTTTCTTT; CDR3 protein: CATSRGARPYPEAFF
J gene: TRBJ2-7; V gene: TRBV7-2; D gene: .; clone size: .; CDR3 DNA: TGTGCCAGCAGCGACTGGACAGCTAACTCCTACGAGCAGTACTTC; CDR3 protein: CASSDWTANSYEQYF